This T cell receptor beta chain was sequenced in a study of identical twins. TCRdb ran MiXCR on the 5' RACE reads and lists one entry per CDR3 protein. In the table there are hundreds of thousands of distinct CDR3 sequences, 7.5% of which are singletons. This clonotype was seen many times. Its antigen is unidentified. Study-wide results and caveats: Some out-of-frame alpha sequences were shared by twins, and these showed excess low generation probability. Models predicted less out-of-frame TCR alpha sharing in monozygotic twins than was found.

Germline values: CDR1 LNHNV, CDR2 YYDKDF (reference sequence). V gave up 3 bases and J gave up 1 base, with 10 bases separating them. The CDR3 has 15 residues. The sample was also linked to a second study, of yellow fever vaccine responses in identical twins.

The sequence derives from a woman between 18 and 30 years old in good health. This sequence joins TRBV15 and TRBJ1-5; tentatively, D is TRBD1 (5 bases). Sample: memory (CD45RO+) T cells sorted from blood. CDR3 sequence reads: CATSSGTASNQPQHF. The CDR3 DNA sequence: TGTGCCACCAGCAGCGGGACGGCAAGCAATCAGCCCCAGCATTTT.